The clone carrying this T cell receptor beta chain has more than one count but fewer than ten. Its antigen remains unidentified. The entry originates in a study of vaccination and CD4 T cells after COVID-19. In the study overall: The convalescents included six males and four females, and among them two were Hispanic while seven were Caucasian. Median time from COVID diagnosis to post-COVID sampling was 101 days (35 to 161). Whole-study results and caveats: For convalescent patients, a median 86.3% of reactive clones surfaced exclusively after vaccination.

Treatment given: approximately 10-day PBMC culture with coronavirus spike peptide pools or control peptides (ViraFEST assay). Germline CDR1 is SEHNR and CDR2 is FQNEAQ (reference sequence). The CDR3 has 15 amino acids. V was pared by 5 bases and J by 0 bases, with 13 bases between. The Oncomine TCR Beta short-read assay sequenced DNA from cultured CD4+ T cells. From cultured CD4+ T cells, genomic DNA was extracted. One entry per CDR3 protein, called by TCRdb with MiXCR from the PCR reads. The sample shows about 13,000 distinct CDR3 sequences, roughly 45% of them seen only once. This sequence was found in a human donor who had recovered from COVID-19. The material sequenced was CD4+ T cells from blood, cultured in vitro, taken after SARS-CoV-2 vaccination. J is TRBJ1-2 and V is TRBV7-9; D is unclear. In DNA, the CDR3 is TGTGCCAGCAGCCCCTGGGAGGTCCCTAACTATGGCTACACCTTC. Translating gives CASSPWEVPNYGYTF.